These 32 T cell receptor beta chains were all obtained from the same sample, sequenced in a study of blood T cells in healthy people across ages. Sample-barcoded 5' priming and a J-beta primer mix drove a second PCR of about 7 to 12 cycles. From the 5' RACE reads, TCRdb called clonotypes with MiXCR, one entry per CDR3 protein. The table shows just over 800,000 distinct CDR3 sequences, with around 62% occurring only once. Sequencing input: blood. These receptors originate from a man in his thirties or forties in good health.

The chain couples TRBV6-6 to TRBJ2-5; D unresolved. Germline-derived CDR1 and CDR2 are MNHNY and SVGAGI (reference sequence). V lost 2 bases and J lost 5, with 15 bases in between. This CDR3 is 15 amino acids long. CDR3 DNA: TGTGCCAGCAGTTACCCGCAGCTTCATGGGGAGACCCAGTACTTC. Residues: CASSYPQLHGETQYF.

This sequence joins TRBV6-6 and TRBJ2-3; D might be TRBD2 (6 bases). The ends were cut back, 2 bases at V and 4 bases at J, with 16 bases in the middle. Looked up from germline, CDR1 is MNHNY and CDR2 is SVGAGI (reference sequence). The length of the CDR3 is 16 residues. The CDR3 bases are TGTGCCAGCAGTTACCCAGGAGGGTACGACGCAGATACGCAGTATTTT. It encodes CASSYPGGYDADTQYF.

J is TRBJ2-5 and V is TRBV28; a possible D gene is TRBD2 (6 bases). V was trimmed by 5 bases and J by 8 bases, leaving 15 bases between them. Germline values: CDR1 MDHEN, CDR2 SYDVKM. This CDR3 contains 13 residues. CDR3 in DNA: TGTGCCAGCAGTCGACCCTGGGGGGATACCCAGTACTTC. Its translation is CASSRPWGDTQYF.

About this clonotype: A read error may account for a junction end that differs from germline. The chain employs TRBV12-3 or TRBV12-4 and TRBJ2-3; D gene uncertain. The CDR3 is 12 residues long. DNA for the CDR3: TGTGCCAGCAGTTTCGTCACAGTTACGCAGTATTTT. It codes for CASSFVTVTQYF.

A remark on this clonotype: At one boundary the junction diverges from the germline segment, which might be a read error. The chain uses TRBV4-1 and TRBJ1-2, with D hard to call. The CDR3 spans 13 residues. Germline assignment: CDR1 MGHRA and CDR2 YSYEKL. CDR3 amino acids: CTSSQGPAEGYTF. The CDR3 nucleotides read TGCACCAGCAGCCAAGGTCCGGCAGAGGGCTACACCTTC.

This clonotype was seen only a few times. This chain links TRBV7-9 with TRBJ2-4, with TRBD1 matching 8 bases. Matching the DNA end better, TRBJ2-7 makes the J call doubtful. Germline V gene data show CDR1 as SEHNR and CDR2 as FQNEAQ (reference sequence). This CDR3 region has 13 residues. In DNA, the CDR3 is TGTGCCAGCAGCCAGACAGGGGACTACGAGCAGTACTTC. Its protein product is CASSQTGDYEQYF.

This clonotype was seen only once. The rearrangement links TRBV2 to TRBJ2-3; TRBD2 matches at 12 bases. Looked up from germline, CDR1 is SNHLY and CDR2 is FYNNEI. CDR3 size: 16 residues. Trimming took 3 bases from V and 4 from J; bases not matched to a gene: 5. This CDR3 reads CASSDLGLAGPDTQYF. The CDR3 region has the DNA TGTGCCAGCAGTGATCTCGGACTAGCGGGGCCAGATACGCAGTATTTT.

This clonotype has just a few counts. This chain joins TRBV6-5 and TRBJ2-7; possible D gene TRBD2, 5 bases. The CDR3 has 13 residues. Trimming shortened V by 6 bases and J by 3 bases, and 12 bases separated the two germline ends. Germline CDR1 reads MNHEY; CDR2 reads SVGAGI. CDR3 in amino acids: CASSRLGGYEQYF. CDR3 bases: TGTGCCAGCAGCCGCCTCGGAGGCTACGAGCAGTACTTC.

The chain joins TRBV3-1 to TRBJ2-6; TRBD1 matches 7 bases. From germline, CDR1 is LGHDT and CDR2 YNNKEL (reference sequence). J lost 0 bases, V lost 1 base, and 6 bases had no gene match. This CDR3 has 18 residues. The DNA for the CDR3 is TGTGCCAGCAGCCAAGGGGCAGGGGGAAGCTCTGGGGCCAACGTCCTGACTTTC. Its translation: CASSQGAGGSSGANVLTF.

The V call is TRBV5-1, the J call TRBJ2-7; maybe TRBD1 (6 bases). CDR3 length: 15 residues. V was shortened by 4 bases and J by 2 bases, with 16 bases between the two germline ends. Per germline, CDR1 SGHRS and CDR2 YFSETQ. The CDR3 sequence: CASSLSLQGPYEQYF. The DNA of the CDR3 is TGCGCCAGCAGCCTGTCTCTGCAGGGGCCCTACGAGCAGTACTTC.

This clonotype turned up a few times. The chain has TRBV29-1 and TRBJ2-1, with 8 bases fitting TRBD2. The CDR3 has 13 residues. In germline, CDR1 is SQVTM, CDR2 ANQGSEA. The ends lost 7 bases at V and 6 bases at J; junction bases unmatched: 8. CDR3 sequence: CSAPRGGLNEQFF. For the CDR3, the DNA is TGCAGCGCGCCACGCGGGGGGCTCAATGAGCAGTTCTTC.

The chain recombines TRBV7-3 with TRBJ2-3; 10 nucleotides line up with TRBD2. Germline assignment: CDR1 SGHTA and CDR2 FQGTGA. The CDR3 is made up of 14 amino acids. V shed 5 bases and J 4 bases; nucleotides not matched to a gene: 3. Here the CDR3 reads CASSQAGGPDTQYF. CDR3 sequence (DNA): TGTGCCAGCAGCCAAGCGGGGGGGCCAGATACGCAGTATTTT.

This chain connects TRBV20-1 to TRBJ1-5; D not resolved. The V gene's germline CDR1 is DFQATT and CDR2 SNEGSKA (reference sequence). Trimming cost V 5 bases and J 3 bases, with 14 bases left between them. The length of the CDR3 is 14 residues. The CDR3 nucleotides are TGCAGTGCTCAGGACTTCGCCTCCAATCAGCCCCAGCATTTT. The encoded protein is CSAQDFASNQPQHF.

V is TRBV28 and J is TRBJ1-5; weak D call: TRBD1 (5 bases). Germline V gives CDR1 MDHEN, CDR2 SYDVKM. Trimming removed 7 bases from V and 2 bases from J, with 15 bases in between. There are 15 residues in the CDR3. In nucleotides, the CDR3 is TGTGCCAGCAACCCGGGGAGGGGAGGCAATCAGCCCCAGCATTTT. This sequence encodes CASNPGRGGNQPQHF.

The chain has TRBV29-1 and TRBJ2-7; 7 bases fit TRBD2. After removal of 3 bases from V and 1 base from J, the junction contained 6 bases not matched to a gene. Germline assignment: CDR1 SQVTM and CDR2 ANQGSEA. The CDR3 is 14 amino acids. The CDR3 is CSVDVAGDSYEQYF. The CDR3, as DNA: TGCAGCGTTGATGTGGCGGGGGATTCCTACGAGCAGTACTTC.

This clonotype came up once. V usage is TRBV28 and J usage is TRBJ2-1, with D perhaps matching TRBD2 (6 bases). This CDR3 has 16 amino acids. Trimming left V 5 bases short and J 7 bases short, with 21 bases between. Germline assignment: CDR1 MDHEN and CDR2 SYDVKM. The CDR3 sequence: CASSTFGQGGINEQFF. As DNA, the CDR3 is TGTGCCAGCAGTACCTTCGGGCAGGGAGGAATAAATGAGCAGTTCTTC.

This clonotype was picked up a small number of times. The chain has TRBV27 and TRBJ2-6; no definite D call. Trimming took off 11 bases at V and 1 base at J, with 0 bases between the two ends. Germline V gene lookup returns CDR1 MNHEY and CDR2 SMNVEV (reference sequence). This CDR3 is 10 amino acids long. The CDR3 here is CASGANVLTF. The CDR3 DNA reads TGTGCCTCTGGGGCCAACGTCCTGACTTTC.

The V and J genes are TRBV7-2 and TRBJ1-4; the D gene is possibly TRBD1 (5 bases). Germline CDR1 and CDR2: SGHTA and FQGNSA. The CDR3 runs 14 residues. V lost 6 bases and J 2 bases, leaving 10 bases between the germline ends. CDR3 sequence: CASRSRGTNEKLFF. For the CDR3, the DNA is TGTGCCAGCAGGTCGCGGGGCACTAATGAAAAACTGTTTTTT. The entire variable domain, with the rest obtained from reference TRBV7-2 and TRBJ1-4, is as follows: GAGVSQSPSNKVTEKGKDVELRCDPISGHTALYWYRQSLGQGLEFLIYFQGNSAPDKSGLPSDRFSAERTGGSVSTLTIQRTQQEDSAVYLCASRSRGTNEKLFFGSGTQLSVL.

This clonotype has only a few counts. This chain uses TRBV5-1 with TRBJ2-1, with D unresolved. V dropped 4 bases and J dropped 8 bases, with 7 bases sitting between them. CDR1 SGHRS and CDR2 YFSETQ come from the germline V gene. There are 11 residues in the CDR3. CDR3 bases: TGCGCCAGCAGCCCCTCTGATGAGCAGTTCTTC. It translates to CASSPSDEQFF.

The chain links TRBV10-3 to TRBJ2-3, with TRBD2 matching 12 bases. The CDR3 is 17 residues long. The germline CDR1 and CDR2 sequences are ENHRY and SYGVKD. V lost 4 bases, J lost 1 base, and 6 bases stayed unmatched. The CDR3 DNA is TGTGCCATCAGTGCTCGGACTAGCGGGGTCGGCACAGATACGCAGTATTTT. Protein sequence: CAISARTSGVGTDTQYF.

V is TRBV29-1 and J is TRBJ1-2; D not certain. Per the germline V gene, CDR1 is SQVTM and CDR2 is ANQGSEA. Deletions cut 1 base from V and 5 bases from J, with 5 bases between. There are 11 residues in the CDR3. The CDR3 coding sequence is TGCAGCGTTGAAGGCACTTATGGCTACACCTTC. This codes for CSVEGTYGYTF.

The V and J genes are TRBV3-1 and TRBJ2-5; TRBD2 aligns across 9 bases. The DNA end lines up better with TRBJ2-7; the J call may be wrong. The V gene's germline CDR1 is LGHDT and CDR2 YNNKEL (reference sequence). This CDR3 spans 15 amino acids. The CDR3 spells CASSQESGGFAEQYF. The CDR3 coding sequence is TGTGCCAGCAGCCAAGAGAGCGGGGGGTTTGCCGAGCAGTACTTC.

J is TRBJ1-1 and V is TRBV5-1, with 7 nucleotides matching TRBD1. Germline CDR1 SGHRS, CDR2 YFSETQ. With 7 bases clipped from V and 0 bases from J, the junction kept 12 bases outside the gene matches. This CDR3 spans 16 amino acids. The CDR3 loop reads CASSDQRTGMNTEAFF. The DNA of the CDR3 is TGCGCCAGCTCCGACCAAAGGACAGGCATGAACACTGAAGCTTTCTTT.

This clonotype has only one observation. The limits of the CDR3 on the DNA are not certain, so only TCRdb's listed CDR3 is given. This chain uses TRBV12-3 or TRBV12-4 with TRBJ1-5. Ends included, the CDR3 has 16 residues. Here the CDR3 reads CASSPLWQNSNQPQHF.

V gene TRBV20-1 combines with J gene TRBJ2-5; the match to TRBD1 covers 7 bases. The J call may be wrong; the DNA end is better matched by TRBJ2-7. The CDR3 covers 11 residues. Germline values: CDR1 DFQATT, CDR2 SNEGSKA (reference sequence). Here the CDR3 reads CSAIRGYEQYF. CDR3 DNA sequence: TGCAGTGCTATCAGGGGGTACGAGCAGTACTTC.

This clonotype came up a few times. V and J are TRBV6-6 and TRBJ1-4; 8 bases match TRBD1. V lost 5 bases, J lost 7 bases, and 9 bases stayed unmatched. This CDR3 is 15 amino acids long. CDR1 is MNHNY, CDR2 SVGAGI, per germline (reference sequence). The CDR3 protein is CASSPDRGISEKLFF. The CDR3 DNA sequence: TGTGCCAGCAGTCCCGACAGGGGCATTAGTGAAAAACTGTTTTTT.

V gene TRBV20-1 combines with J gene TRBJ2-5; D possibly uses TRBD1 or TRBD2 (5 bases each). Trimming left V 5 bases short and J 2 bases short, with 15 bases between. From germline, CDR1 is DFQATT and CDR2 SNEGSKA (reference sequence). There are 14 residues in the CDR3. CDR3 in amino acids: CSAPAVGDQETQYF. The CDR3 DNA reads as TGCAGTGCTCCAGCGGTGGGGGATCAAGAGACCCAGTACTTC.

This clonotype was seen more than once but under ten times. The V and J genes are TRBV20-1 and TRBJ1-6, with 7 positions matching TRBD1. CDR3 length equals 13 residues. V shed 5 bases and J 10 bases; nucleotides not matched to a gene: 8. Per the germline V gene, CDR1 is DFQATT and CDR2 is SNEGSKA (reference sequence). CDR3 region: CSAPRQGNSPLHF. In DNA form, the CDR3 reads TGCAGTGCTCCTCGACAGGGTAACTCACCCCTCCACTTT.

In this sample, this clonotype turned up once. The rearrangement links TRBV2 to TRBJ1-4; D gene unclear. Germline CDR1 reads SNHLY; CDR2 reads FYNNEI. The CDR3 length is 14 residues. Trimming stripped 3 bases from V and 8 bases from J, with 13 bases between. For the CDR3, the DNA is TGTGCCAGCAGTGACGATGCAGCGGGGGAAAAACTGTTTTTT. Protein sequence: CASSDDAAGEKLFF.

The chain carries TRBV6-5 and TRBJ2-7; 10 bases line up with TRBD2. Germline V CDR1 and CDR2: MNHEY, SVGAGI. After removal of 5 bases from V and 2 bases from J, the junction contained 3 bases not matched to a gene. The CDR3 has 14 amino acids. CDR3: CASSRAGGTYEQYF. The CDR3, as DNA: TGTGCCAGCAGTAGAGCGGGGGGGACCTACGAGCAGTACTTC.

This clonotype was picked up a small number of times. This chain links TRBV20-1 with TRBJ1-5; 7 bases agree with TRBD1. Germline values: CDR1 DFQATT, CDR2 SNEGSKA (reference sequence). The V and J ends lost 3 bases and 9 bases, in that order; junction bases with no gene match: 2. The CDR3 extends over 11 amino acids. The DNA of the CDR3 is TGCAGTGCTAGTACAGGGGTGCCCCAGCATTTT. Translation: CSASTGVPQHF.

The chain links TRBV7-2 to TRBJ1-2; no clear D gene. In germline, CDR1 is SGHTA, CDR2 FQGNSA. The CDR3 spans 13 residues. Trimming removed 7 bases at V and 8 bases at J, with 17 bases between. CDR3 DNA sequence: TGTGCCAGCACCTCCCGAGGGCCTTCGGGCTACACCTTC. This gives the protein CASTSRGPSGYTF.